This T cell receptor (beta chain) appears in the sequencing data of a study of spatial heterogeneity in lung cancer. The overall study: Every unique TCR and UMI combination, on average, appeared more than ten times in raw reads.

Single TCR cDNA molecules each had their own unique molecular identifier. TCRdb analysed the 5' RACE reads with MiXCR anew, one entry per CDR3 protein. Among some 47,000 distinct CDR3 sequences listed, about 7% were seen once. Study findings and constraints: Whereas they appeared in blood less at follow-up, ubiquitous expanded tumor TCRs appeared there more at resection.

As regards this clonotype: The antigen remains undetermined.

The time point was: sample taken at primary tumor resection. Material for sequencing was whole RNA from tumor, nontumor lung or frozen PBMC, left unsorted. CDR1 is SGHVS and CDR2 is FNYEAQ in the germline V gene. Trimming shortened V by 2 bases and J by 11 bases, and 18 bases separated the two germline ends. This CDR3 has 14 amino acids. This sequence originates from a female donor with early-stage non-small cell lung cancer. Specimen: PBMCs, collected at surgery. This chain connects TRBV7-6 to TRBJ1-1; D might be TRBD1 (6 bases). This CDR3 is CASSLPSKGDGAFF. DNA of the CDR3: TGTGCCAGCAGCTTACCGTCCAAGGGGGATGGTGCTTTCTTT. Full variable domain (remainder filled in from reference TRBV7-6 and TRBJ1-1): GAGVSQSPRYKVTKRGQDVALRCDPISGHVSLYWYRQALGQGPEFLTYFNYEAQQDKSGLPNDRFSAERPEGSISTLTIQRTEQRDSAMYRCASSLPSKGDGAFFGQGTRLTVV.